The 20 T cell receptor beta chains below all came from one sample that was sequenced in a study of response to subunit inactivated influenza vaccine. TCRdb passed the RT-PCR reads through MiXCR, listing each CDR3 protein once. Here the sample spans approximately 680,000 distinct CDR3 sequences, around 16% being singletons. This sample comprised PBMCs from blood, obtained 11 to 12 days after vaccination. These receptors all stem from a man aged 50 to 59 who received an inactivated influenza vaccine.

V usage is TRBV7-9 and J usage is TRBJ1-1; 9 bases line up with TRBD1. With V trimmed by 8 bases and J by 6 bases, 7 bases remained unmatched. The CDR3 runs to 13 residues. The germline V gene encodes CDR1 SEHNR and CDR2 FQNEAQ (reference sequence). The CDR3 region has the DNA TGTGCCAGCCGGGACAGGGAGGAACCTGAAGCTTTCTTT. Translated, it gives CASRDREEPEAFF.

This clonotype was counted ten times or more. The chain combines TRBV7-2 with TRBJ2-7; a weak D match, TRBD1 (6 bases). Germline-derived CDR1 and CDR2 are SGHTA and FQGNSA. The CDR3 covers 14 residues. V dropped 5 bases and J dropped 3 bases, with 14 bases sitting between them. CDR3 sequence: CASSVTGTNYEQYF. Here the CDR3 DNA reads TGTGCCAGCAGCGTGACCGGGACAAACTACGAGCAGTACTTC.

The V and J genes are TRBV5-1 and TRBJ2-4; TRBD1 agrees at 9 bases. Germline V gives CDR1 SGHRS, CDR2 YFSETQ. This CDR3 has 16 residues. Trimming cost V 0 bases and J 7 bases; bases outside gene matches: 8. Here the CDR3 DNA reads TGCGCCAGCAGCTTGGAGGGACAGGGAGCCCGGAACATTCAGTACTTC. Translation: CASSLEGQGARNIQYF.

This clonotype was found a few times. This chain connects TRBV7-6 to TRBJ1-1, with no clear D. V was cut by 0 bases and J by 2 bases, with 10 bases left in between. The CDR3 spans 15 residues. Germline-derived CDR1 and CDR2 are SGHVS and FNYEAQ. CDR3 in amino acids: CASSLALSANTEAFF. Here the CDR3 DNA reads TGTGCCAGCAGCTTAGCGCTTTCGGCAAACACTGAAGCTTTCTTT. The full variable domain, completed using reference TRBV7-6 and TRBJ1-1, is GAGVSQSPRYKVTKRGQDVALRCDPISGHVSLYWYRQALGQGPEFLTYFNYEAQQDKSGLPNDRFSAERPEGSISTLTIQRTEQRDSAMYRCASSLALSANTEAFFGQGTRLTVV.

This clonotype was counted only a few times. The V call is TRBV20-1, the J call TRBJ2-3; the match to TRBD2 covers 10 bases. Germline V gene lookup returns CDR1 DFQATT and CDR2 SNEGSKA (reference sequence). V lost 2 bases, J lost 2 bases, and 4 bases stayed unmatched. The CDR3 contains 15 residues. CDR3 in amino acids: CSARRTSGTTDTQYF. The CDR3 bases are TGCAGTGCTAGAAGGACTAGCGGCACCACAGATACGCAGTATTTT.

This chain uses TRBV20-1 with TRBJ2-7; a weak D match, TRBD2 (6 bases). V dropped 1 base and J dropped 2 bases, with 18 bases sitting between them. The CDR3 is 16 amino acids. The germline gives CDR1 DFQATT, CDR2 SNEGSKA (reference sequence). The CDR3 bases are TGCAGTGCTAGAGGGACAAGAGCGGGCACAACCTACGAGCAGTACTTC. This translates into CSARGTRAGTTYEQYF.

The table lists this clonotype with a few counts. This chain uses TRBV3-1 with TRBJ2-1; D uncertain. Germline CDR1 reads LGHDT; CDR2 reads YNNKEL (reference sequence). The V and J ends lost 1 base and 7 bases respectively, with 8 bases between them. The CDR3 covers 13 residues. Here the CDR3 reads CASSQAGRNEQFF. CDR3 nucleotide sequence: TGTGCCAGCAGCCAAGCCGGTAGAAATGAGCAGTTCTTC.

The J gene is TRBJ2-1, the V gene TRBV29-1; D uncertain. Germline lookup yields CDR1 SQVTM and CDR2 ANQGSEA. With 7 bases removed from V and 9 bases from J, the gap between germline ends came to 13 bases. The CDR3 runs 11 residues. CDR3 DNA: TGCAGCGGTACGATGACCTTTGAGCAGTTCTTC. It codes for CSGTMTFEQFF.

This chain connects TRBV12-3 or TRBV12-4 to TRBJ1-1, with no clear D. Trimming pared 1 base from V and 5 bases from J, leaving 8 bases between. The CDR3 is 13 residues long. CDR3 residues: CASSLVRRTEAFF. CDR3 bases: TGTGCCAGCAGTTTAGTGCGGCGAACTGAAGCTTTCTTT.

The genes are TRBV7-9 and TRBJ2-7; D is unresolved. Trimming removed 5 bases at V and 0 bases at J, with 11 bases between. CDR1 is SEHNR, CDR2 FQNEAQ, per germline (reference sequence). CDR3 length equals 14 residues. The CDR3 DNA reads TGTGCCAGCAGCAACGGACGGCGCTCCTACGAGCAGTACTTC. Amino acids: CASSNGRRSYEQYF.

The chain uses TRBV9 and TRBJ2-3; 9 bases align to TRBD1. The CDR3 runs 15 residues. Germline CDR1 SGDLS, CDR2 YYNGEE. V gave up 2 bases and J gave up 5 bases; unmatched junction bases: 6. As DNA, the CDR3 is TGTGCCAGCAGCGTTAGGGACAGGGCGGAAGATACGCAGTATTTT. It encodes CASSVRDRAEDTQYF. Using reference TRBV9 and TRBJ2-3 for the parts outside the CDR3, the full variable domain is DSGVTQTPKHLITATGQRVTLRCSPRSGDLSVYWYQQSLDQGLQFLIQYYNGEERAKGNILERFSAQQFPDLHSELNLSSLELGDSALYFCASSVRDRAEDTQYFGPGTRLTVL.

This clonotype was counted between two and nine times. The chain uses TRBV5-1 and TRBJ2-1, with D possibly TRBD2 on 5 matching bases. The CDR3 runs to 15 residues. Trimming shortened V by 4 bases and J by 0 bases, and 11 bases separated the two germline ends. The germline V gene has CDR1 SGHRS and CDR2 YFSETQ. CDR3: CASSPGYGSYNEQFF. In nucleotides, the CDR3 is TGCGCCAGCAGCCCGGGGTACGGCTCCTACAATGAGCAGTTCTTC. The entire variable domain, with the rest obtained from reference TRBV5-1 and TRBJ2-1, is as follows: KAGVTQTPRYLIKTRGQQVTLSCSPISGHRSVSWYQQTPGQGLQFLFEYFSETQRNKGNFPGRFSGRQFSNSRSEMNVSTLELGDSALYLCASSPGYGSYNEQFFGPGTRLTVL.

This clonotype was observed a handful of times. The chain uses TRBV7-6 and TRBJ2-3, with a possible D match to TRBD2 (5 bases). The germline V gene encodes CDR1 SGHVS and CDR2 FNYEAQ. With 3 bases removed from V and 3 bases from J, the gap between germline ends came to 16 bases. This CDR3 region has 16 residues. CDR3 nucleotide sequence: TGTGCCAGCAGCTTGATTACGGGAATGGCAACAGATACGCAGTATTTT. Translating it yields CASSLITGMATDTQYF.

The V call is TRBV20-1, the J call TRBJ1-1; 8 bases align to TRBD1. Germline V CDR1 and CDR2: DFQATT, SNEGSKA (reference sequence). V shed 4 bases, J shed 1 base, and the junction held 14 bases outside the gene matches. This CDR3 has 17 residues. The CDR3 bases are TGCAGTGCTAAACTACAGGGGGTCGGAGCTTCGAACACTGAAGCTTTCTTT. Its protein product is CSAKLQGVGASNTEAFF.

CDR3 sequence (DNA): TGCGCCAGCAGCGTCGACAGGGGGCAGGGCGAGCAGTACTTC. Protein product: CASSVDRGQGEQYF. This chain uses TRBV5-1 with TRBJ2-7, with 10 bases identical to TRBD1. J lost 6 bases, V lost 4 bases, and 7 bases had no gene match. Germline CDR1 and CDR2: SGHRS and YFSETQ. The CDR3 is 14 residues long.

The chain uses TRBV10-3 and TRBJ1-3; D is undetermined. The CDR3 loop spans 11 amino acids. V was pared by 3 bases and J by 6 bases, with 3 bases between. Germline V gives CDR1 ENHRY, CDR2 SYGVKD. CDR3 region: CAISDLNTIYF. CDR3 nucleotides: TGTGCCATCAGTGATTTAAACACCATATATTTT.

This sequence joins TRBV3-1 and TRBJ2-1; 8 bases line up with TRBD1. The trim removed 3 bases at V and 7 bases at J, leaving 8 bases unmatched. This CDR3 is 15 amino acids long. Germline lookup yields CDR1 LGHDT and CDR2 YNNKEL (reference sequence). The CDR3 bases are TGTGCCAGCAGCCACGAACCGGGACAGGCGAATGAGCAGTTCTTC. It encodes CASSHEPGQANEQFF.

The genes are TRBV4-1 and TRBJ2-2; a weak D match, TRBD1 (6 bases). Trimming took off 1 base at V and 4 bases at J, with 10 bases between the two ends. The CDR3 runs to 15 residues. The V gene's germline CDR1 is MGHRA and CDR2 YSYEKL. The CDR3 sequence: CASSQVAGATGELFF. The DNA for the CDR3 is TGCGCCAGCAGCCAAGTGGCAGGGGCCACCGGGGAGCTGTTTTTT.

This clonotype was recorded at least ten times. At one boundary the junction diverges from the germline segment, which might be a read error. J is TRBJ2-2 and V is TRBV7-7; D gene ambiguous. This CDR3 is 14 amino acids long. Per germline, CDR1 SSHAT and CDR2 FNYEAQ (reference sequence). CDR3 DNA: TGTGCTAGCAGCTCGGCGTGGAACACCGGGGAGCTGTTTTTT. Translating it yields CASSSAWNTGELFF.

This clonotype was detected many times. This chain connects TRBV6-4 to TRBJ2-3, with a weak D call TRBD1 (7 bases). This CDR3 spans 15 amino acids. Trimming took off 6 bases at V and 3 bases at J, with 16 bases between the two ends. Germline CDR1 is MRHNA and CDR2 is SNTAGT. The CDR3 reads CASSESRGATDTQYF. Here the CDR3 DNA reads TGTGCCAGCAGCGAATCCAGGGGGGCTACAGATACGCAGTATTTT.